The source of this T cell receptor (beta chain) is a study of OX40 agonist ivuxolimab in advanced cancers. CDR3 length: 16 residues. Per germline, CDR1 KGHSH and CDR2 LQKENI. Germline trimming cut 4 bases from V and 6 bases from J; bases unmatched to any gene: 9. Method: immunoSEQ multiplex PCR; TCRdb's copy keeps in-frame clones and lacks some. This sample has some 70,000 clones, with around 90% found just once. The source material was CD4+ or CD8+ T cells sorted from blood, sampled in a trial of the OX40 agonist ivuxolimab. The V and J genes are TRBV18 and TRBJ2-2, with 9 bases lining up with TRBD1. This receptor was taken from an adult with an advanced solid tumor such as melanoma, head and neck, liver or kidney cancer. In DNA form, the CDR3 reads TGTGCCAGCTCACTATCGGGACAGGGAGTTGCCGGGGAGCTGTTTTTT. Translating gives CASSLSGQGVAGELFF. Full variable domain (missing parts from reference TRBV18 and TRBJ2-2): NAGVMQNPRHLVRRRGQEARLRCSPMKGHSHVYWYRQLPEEGLKFMVYLQKENIIDESGMPKERFSAEFPKEGPSILRIQQVVRGDSAAYFCASSLSGQGVAGELFFGEGSRLTVL.